A selection of T cell receptor beta chains follows, all from one sample in a study of cytomegalovirus exposure and HLA in healthy donors. Produced via immunoSEQ multiplex PCR; TCRdb's table is partial and in-frame only. This table holds about 55,000 clones, 90% found once. The sequencing sample was made of PBMCs. These TCRs come from a man between 18 and 29 years old in good health and CMV-seronegative. Both conserved end residues are part of each CDR3. The order of the fields is J gene, V gene, clone size, D gene, CDR3 protein, CDR3 DNA. A D gene is named only where the DNA matches it firmly. Size is stated for part of the rows, as once, few or many counts, or as a class when the clone is expanded.

TRBJ1-4 | TRBV9 | NA | TRBD1 | CASSLGQGFNEKLFF | TGTGCCAGCAGCTTGGGACAGGGGTTTAATGAAAAACTGTTTTTT
TRBJ2-6 | TRBV27 | NA | NA | CASTSRQAGANVLTF | TGTGCCAGCACCAGTCGACAGGCTGGGGCCAACGTCCTGACTTTC
TRBJ2-1 | TRBV7-9 | NA | TRBD2 | CASRVWREGRVNEQFF | TGTGCCAGCAGGGTCTGGCGGGAGGGAAGGGTCAATGAGCAGTTCTTC
TRBJ2-7 | TRBV14 | few | NA | CASSQDNYEQYF | TGTGCCAGCAGCCAAGATAATTACGAGCAGTACTTC
TRBJ1-1 | TRBV4-1 | NA | NA | CASSQQPDRNTEAFF | TGCGCCAGCAGCCAGCAGCCAGACAGGAACACTGAAGCTTTCTTT
TRBJ2-7 | TRBV27 | NA | TRBD1 | CASSLQGIGYEQYF | TGTGCCAGCAGCTTACAGGGGATCGGCTACGAGCAGTACTTC
TRBJ2-7 | TRBV10-3 | NA | NA | CAISESAGLPYYEQYF | TGTGCCATCAGTGAGTCGGCAGGCCTCCCTTACTACGAGCAGTACTTC
TRBJ2-5 | TRBV4-2 | NA | TRBD2 | CASSQGTSGRDETQYF | TGTGCCAGCAGCCAGGGGACTAGCGGGAGGGATGAGACCCAGTACTTC
TRBJ1-2 | TRBV6-1 | NA | TRBD1 | CASGQGRNYGYTF | TGTGCCAGCGGACAGGGAAGAAACTATGGCTACACCTTC
TRBJ2-1 | TRBV9 | NA | TRBD2 | CASSPRLAGDPHEQFF | TGTGCCAGCAGCCCCCGACTAGCGGGAGATCCCCATGAGCAGTTCTTC
TRBJ2-7 | TRBV27 | NA | NA | CASSLGPRLEQYF | TGTGCCAGCAGCCTGGGGCCCAGACTCGAGCAGTACTTC
TRBJ2-7 | TRBV5-5 | NA | TRBD2 | CASSLGTSGSGEQYF | TGTGCCAGCAGCTTAGGGACTAGCGGGAGTGGCGAGCAGTACTTC
TRBJ2-7 | TRBV29-1 | NA | TRBD1 | CSVETGTGTYEQYF | TGCAGCGTTGAGACCGGGACAGGGACCTACGAGCAGTACTTC
TRBJ2-5 | TRBV9 | NA | NA | CASSVEPTRRISMAQYF | TGTGCCAGCAGCGTAGAGCCCACTAGGAGGATTTCAATGGCCCAGTACTTC
TRBJ2-5 | TRBV1 | NA | NA | CTTDDYCGFWKETQYF | TGCACCACCGATGACTATTGCGGGTTTTGGAAAGAGACCCAGTACTTC
TRBJ2-1 | TRBV9 | once | NA | CASSVGPYNEQFF | TGTGCCAGCAGCGTAGGGCCATACAATGAGCAGTTCTTC
TRBJ2-5 | TRBV25-1 | NA | TRBD2 | CASSEELAGGRQETQYF | TGTGCCAGCAGTGAAGAACTAGCGGGAGGACGGCAAGAGACCCAGTACTTC
TRBJ1-1 | TRBV5-4 | NA | TRBD1 | CASSLGGQGALRPEAFF | TGTGCCAGCAGCTTGGGAGGACAGGGGGCGCTCCGTCCTGAAGCTTTCTTT